The 22 T cell receptor beta chains below all came from one sample that was sequenced in a study of blood T cells in healthy people across ages. Primers used in a second PCR of roughly 7 to 12 cycles were a sample-barcoded 5' primer and a J-beta primer mix. Each CDR3 protein is one row after TCRdb ran MiXCR on the 5' RACE reads. In the table there are approximately 800,000 distinct CDR3 sequences, 58% of which are singletons. The material sequenced was blood. Receptor source: a man aged 30-40 years in good health.

In its sample, this clonotype was seen a few times. The gene calls are TRBV27 and TRBJ2-3; TRBD1 aligns across 10 bases. With V trimmed by 3 bases and J by 2 bases, 5 bases remained unmatched. Germline V gene sequence: CDR1 MNHEY, CDR2 SMNVEV (reference sequence). The CDR3 contains 16 residues. The CDR3 is CASSFGGQGDTDTQYF. CDR3 nucleotides: TGTGCCAGCAGTTTTGGTGGACAGGGGGACACAGATACGCAGTATTTT.

This clonotype was recorded a few times. The chain is built from TRBV6-2 or TRBV6-3 and TRBJ2-1; 9 bases match TRBD2. The CDR3 spans 13 residues. Germline V gives CDR1 MNHEY, CDR2 SVGEGT. V shed 8 bases, J shed 6 bases, and the junction held 5 bases outside the gene matches. The CDR3 coding sequence is TGTGCCAGCGAGCGGGAGGCGACCAATGAGCAGTTCTTC. Translated, it gives CASEREATNEQFF.

V usage is TRBV29-1 and J usage is TRBJ1-2, with TRBD1 as a possible D gene (5 bases). The germline V gene has CDR1 SQVTM and CDR2 ANQGSEA. CDR3 length: 13 amino acids. The germline V and J ends were trimmed by 5 bases and 0 bases, with 10 bases remaining between them. The CDR3 protein is CSVSGGANYGYTF. The CDR3 bases are TGCAGCGTTTCCGGGGGAGCTAACTATGGCTACACCTTC.

This chain links TRBV28 with TRBJ2-4; 8 bases are shared with TRBD2. Looked up from germline, CDR1 is MDHEN and CDR2 is SYDVKM. The V and J ends lost 5 bases and 13 bases, in that order; junction bases with no gene match: 4. The CDR3 is 11 amino acids. CDR3 nucleotides: TGTGCCAGCAGTCACGGGAGGGAGCAGTACTTC. The encoded protein is CASSHGREQYF.

The chain uses TRBV28 and TRBJ1-2; D possibly corresponds to TRBD1 (6 bases). This CDR3 is built from 13 residues. V was clipped by 5 bases and J by 4 bases, with 11 bases between them. CDR1 MDHEN and CDR2 SYDVKM come from the germline V gene. The CDR3, as DNA: TGTGCCAGCAGTCGTGGACAGCTCTATGGCTACACCTTC. Its protein product is CASSRGQLYGYTF.

The J gene is TRBJ1-2, the V gene TRBV29-1, with TRBD1 matching over 8 bases. The V gene end was trimmed by 4 bases and the J gene end by 8 bases; junction bases not matched to a gene: 9. CDR1 and CDR2 from the germline V gene are SQVTM and ANQGSEA. This CDR3 spans 13 amino acids. CDR3 sequence: CSVGTGSVYGYTF. The CDR3 DNA is TGCAGCGTTGGGACAGGGTCAGTCTACGGCTACACCTTC.

The J gene is TRBJ1-2, the V gene TRBV20-1; no firm D call. The CDR3 runs 12 residues. V was clipped by 0 bases and J by 8 bases, with 10 bases between them. CDR1 DFQATT and CDR2 SNEGSKA come from the germline V gene (reference sequence). Written as DNA, the CDR3 is TGCAGTGCTAGAGATCCGATGGGCGGCTACACCTTC. It translates to CSARDPMGGYTF.

CDR3 bases: TGTGCCAGCAGCCGCATACCAGGGGAGACCCAGTACTTC. Its protein is CASSRIPGETQYF. V is TRBV14 and J is TRBJ2-5; D is possibly TRBD1 (5 bases). Trimming took off 4 bases at V and 5 bases at J, with 11 bases between the two ends. CDR1 is SGHDN and CDR2 is FVKESK in the germline V gene. The CDR3 consists of 13 residues.

The chain joins TRBV7-9 to TRBJ1-1, with a possible D match to TRBD1 (5 bases). V was shortened by 7 bases and J by 1 base, with 13 bases between the two germline ends. Germline-derived CDR1 and CDR2 are SEHNR and FQNEAQ (reference sequence). The CDR3 is made up of 14 amino acids. The CDR3, as DNA: TGTGCCAGCACTGAACCACAGGAGAACACTGAAGCTTTCTTT. It translates to CASTEPQENTEAFF.

A few counts support this clonotype. This chain uses TRBV7-2 with TRBJ2-7; TRBD1 aligns across 7 bases. The DNA end lines up better with TRBJ2-5; the J call may be wrong. CDR3 size: 15 residues. Germline V gives CDR1 SGHTA, CDR2 FQGNSA. The CDR3 coding sequence is TGTGCCAGCAGCTTGAACACAGGGGCAGGGGAGACCCAGTACTTC. Its protein is CASSLNTGAGETQYF.

V usage is TRBV6-5 and J usage is TRBJ1-5, with 7 nucleotides matching TRBD1. Trimming at V came to 4 bases and at J to 0 bases, leaving 15 bases not matched to a gene. The CDR3 sequence is 19 residues long. CDR1 and CDR2 from the germline V gene are MNHEY and SVGAGI. The CDR3 nucleotides read TGTGCCAGCAGTTTCTTCGGGGACAGCTTCCCCTATAGCAATCAGCCCCAGCATTTT. It codes for CASSFFGDSFPYSNQPQHF.

The chain joins TRBV6-1 to TRBJ2-7; perhaps TRBD1 as D (5 bases). CDR3 length equals 14 residues. CDR1 and CDR2 from the germline V gene are MNHNS and SASEGT. The ends were cut back, 1 base at V and 3 bases at J, with 10 bases in the middle. CDR3 sequence: CASSEGPQGYEQYF. CDR3 sequence (DNA): TGTGCCAGCAGTGAAGGCCCCCAGGGCTACGAGCAGTACTTC.

The chain joins TRBV5-1 to TRBJ2-7, with 7 bases aligning to TRBD1. CDR1 and CDR2 from the germline V gene are SGHRS and YFSETQ. Trimming removed 7 bases from V and 2 bases from J; junction bases left unmatched: 9. The CDR3 is 14 amino acids. The DNA for the CDR3 is TGCGCCAGCCGCAAAAGTGGACAGGCCTACGAGCAGTACTTC. Translating gives CASRKSGQAYEQYF.

There are a few counts of this clonotype. J is TRBJ1-4 and V is TRBV20-1, with D possibly TRBD1 on 5 matching bases. Deletions cut 3 bases from V and 8 bases from J, with 10 bases between. Germline values: CDR1 DFQATT, CDR2 SNEGSKA (reference sequence). The CDR3 loop spans 12 amino acids. Here the CDR3 reads CSASGGIEKLFF. CDR3 sequence (DNA): TGCAGTGCTAGCGGGGGGATCGAAAAACTGTTTTTT.

This clonotype was counted a single time. This sequence joins TRBV29-1 and TRBJ2-7, with D possibly being TRBD1 (7 bases). The V gene's germline CDR1 is SQVTM and CDR2 ANQGSEA. Trimming removed 5 bases from V and 2 bases from J, with 13 bases in between. The CDR3 length is 13 residues. CDR3 residues: CSVRQGGAYEQYF. The CDR3 DNA follows: TGCAGCGTTCGGCAGGGGGGAGCCTACGAGCAGTACTTC.

This clonotype was observed a handful of times. The genes are TRBV29-1 and TRBJ1-4, with D possibly matching TRBD1 (6 bases). This CDR3 has 11 residues. Germline lookup yields CDR1 SQVTM and CDR2 ANQGSEA. The V and J ends lost 6 bases and 6 bases respectively, with 8 bases between them. This chain's CDR3 is CSVGGDEKLFF. The CDR3 DNA is TGCAGCGTAGGGGGAGATGAAAAACTGTTTTTT. Complete variable domain (other parts from reference TRBV29-1 and TRBJ1-4): SAVISQKPSRDICQRGTSLTIQCQVDSQVTMMFWYRQQPGQSLTLIATANQGSEATYESGFVIDKFPISRPNLTFSTLTVSNMSPEDSSIYLCSVGGDEKLFFGSGTQLSVL.

This clonotype was counted only a few times. V usage is TRBV20-1 and J usage is TRBJ2-3; possibly TRBD2 for D (6 bases). This CDR3 has 13 residues. Looked up from germline, CDR1 is DFQATT and CDR2 is SNEGSKA (reference sequence). Trimming removed 3 bases from V and 2 bases from J, with 9 bases in between. DNA for the CDR3: TGCAGTGCTAGGGTGGACTACACAGATACGCAGTATTTT. It encodes CSARVDYTDTQYF.

This clonotype was counted between two and nine times. This chain joins TRBV6-2 or TRBV6-3 and TRBJ2-3, with D perhaps given as TRBD1 or TRBD2 (5 bases each). This CDR3 is 14 amino acids long. The V gene lost 0 bases and the J gene lost 4 bases, with 8 bases spanning the gap. Germline V CDR1 and CDR2: MNHEY, SVGEGT. CDR3 region: CASSYSEGPDTQYF. CDR3 nucleotide sequence: TGTGCCAGCAGTTACTCCGAGGGGCCAGATACGCAGTATTTT.

This clonotype has a handful of counts. The chain is built from TRBV6-6 and TRBJ2-7; no reliable D call. This CDR3 region has 12 residues. Per the germline V gene, CDR1 is MNHNY and CDR2 is SVGAGI (reference sequence). Trimming shortened V by 6 bases and J by 5 bases, and 11 bases separated the two germline ends. CDR3 sequence reads: CASSPPGNEQYF. The CDR3 coding sequence is TGTGCCAGCAGCCCTCCCGGTAACGAGCAGTACTTC.

CDR3 loop: CASSEGPAPQHF. CDR3 coding DNA: TGTGCCAGCAGCGAAGGGCCGGCTCCCCAGCATTTT. The rearrangement joins TRBV7-9 to TRBJ1-5; no reliable D call. CDR1 and CDR2 from the germline V gene are SEHNR and FQNEAQ (reference sequence). Trimming removed 5 bases at V and 10 bases at J, with 12 bases between. CDR3 size: 12 residues.

This clonotype was seen a single time. This rearrangement joins TRBV28 to TRBJ2-5; D is unresolved. CDR1 is MDHEN and CDR2 is SYDVKM in the germline V gene. V dropped 7 bases and J dropped 4 bases, with 7 bases sitting between them. CDR3 length equals 11 residues. The CDR3: CASMVRETQYF. The CDR3 nucleotides are TGTGCCAGCATGGTGAGAGAGACCCAGTACTTC.

There are a few counts of this clonotype. The rearrangement links TRBV7-2 to TRBJ2-5, with a tentative D call TRBD1 (7 bases). This CDR3 has 14 amino acids. CDR1 SGHTA and CDR2 FQGNSA come from the germline V gene. V was pared by 6 bases and J by 5 bases, with 16 bases between. CDR3: CASSDSQGGETQYF. CDR3 nucleotides: TGTGCCAGCAGTGACTCGCAGGGGGGCGAGACCCAGTACTTC.